The sequence of this TCR beta chain was determined in a study of T cell repertoires in cytomegalovirus infection. The overall study: Indicated by public TCR beta signatures were CMV infection and matching HLA type.

The V end was cut by 1 base, the J end by 1 base, with 16 bases between. There are 16 residues in the CDR3. Germline CDR1 and CDR2: DFQATT and SNEGSKA (reference sequence). TCRdb re-called the reads through MiXCR, storing one row per CDR3 protein. The table shows fewer than 250,000 distinct CDR3 sequences, with 22% occurring only once. This chain joins TRBV20-1 and TRBJ1-1; D is perhaps TRBD1 (6 bases). This receptor was identified in a human donor in good health (CMV status not recorded). Some clones in this sample may be carry-over from other donors' samples. The specimen was CD8+ T cells from PBMCs. Written as DNA, the CDR3 is TGCAGTGCTAGAGTAGCTTACTCAGGGGAGAACACTGAAGCTTTCTTT. This gives the protein CSARVAYSGENTEAFF.